This T cell receptor (beta chain) was identified during a study of T and B cells in COVID-19 patients. As for the study in general: Median age was about 35 years in the recovered cohort and 67 years in the active-infection cohort.

This clonotype was detected only a few times. Its antigen is unidentified. Multiplex PCR with BIOMED2 TRB-A/B primer pools amplified TRB rearrangements. Each CDR3 protein is one row after TCRdb ran MiXCR on the multiplex PCR reads. Altogether over 15,000 distinct CDR3 sequences are present, 36% being singletons, with the ten largest covering approximately 15%. The CDR3 totals 12 residues. Trimming removed 5 bases from V and 10 bases from J; junction bases left unmatched: 7. The V gene's germline CDR1 is MNHEY and CDR2 SVGAGI. Blood genomic DNA input for TRB amplification was about 240-550 ng. Study observations and caveats: At recovery TRB diversity and richness exceeded healthy donors, after highly clonal active COVID-19 repertoires.

The receptor comes from a human donor with active COVID-19. The chain combines TRBV6-5 with TRBJ1-1; 7 nucleotides match TRBD1. The sequenced sample consisted of blood. For the CDR3, the DNA is TGTGCCAGCAGTCCCTCGACAGGGCGAGCTTTCTTT. This encodes CASSPSTGRAFF.